This TCR beta chain was recovered during a study of T-cell reconstitution after alpha-beta-depleted transplantation in children (dated by TCRdb to the mid-2010s). Regarding the research as a whole: Using TCR repertoire profiling, the study quantitatively followed how T-cell immune reconstitution unfolded in children after TCRalphabeta/CD19-depleted allogeneic hematopoietic cell transplantation.

From the germline V gene (reference sequence), CDR1 is MNHEY and CDR2 is SMNVEV. Trimming removed 3 bases from V and 5 bases from J, leaving 13 bases between the germline ends. There are 14 amino acids in the CDR3, from cysteine to phenylalanine inclusive. Only the CDR3 part of the read is kept: 42 bases, read in frame from the first base. The library was prepared using PCR. Instrument on record: Illumina HiSeq 2500. TCR libraries were prepared with molecular barcoding, using unique molecular identifiers to normalize TCRbeta repertoire quantification. Starting from the raw public reads, TCRdb applied fastp trimming at Q25, assembled clones with MiXCR and retained in-frame beta chains. Identical CDR3 protein sequences are pooled into one entry, listed with their most common genes and DNA. Recorded for this sample are hundreds of thousands of distinct CDR3 sequences; around a third of them occurred a single time. The ten largest make up around 2.5% of the sample.

Concerning this clonotype: It has no known antigen specificity. The record has no base qualities; no much larger clone is one base away.

Material: PBMCs from the stem cell graft donor, obtained from the stem cell graft. The receptor was derived from a human donor who donated a stem cell graft to a child with aplastic anemia. This chain is built from TRBV27 and TRBJ2-5; there is no confident call for the D gene. The DNA sequence reads TGTGCCAGCAGTTTGCTCCGCGGCCTCGAGACCCAGTACTTC. It is translated as CASSLLRGLETQYF.